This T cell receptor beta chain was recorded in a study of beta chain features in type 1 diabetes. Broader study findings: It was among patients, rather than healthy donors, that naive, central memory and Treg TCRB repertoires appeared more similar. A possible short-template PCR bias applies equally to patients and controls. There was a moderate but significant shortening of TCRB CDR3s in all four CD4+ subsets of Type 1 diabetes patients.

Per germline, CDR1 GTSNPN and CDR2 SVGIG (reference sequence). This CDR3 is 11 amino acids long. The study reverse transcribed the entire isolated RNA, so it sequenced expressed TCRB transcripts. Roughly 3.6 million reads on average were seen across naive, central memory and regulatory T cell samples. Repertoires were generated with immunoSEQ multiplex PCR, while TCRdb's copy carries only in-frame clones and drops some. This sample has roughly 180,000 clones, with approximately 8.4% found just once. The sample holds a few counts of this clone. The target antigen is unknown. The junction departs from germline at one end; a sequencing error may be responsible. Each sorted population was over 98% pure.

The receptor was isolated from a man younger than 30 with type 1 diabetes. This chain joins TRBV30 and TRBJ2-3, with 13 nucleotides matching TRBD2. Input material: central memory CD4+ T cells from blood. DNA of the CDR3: TGTGCCTGGAGTGTCGGGACTAGCGGGGAATTT. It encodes CAWSVGTSGEF.